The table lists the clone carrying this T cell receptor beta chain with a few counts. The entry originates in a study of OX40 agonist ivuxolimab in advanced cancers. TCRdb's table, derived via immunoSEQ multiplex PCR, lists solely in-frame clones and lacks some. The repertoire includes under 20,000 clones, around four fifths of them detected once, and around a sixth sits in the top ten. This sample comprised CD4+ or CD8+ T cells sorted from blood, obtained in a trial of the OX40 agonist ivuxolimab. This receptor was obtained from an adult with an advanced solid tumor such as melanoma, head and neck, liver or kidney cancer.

The CDR3, as DNA: TGCGCCAGCAGGACAACTAGCGGCTTCTCCTACAATGAGCAGTTCTTC. It encodes CASRTTSGFSYNEQFF. This rearrangement joins TRBV4-1 to TRBJ2-1, with 8 nucleotides matching TRBD2. CDR1 MGHRA and CDR2 YSYEKL come from the germline V gene. The CDR3 totals 16 residues. V was clipped by 6 bases and J by 0 bases; unmatched bases: 7.